The clone carrying this T cell receptor (beta chain) was detected a few times. Its target is not known. TCRdb analysed the 5' RACE reads with MiXCR anew, one entry per CDR3 protein. The table shows about 800,000 distinct CDR3 sequences, with roughly 12% occurring only once. Germline loops: CDR1 DFQATT, CDR2 SNEGSKA (reference sequence). Trimming removed 3 bases at V and 0 bases at J, with 11 bases between. The CDR3 covers 15 residues. These data come from a study of CD8 T cells in ankylosing spondylitis. Findings of the study overall: In synovial fluid and blood from reactive arthritis, some motif variants were previously reported. Fewer than ten highly homologous variants made up a TCR beta motif, and this motif appeared characteristic of ankylosing spondylitis blood. Reportedly, significant enrichment of disease-linked clones occurred in matched ankylosing spondylitis synovial fluid.

The source of this sequence is a male donor with ankylosing spondylitis. The chain carries TRBV20-1 and TRBJ2-2, with a possible D match to TRBD1 (5 bases). Sample: blood, either unsorted or a sorted T cell fraction (not recorded which). CDR3 sequence reads: CSARDTVANTGELFF. The CDR3 DNA sequence: TGCAGTGCTAGGGACACAGTAGCGAACACCGGGGAGCTGTTTTTT.